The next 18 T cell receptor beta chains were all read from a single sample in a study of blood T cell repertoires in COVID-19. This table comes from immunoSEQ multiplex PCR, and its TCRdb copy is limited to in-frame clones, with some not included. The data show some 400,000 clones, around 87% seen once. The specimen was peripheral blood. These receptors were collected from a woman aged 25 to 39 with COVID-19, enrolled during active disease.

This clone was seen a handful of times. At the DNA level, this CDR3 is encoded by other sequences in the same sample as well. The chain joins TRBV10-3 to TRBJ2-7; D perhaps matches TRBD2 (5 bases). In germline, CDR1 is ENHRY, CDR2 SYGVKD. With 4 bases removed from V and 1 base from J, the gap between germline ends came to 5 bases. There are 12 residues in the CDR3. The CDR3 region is CAISGGSYEQYF. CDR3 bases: TGTGCCATCAGTGGCGGGTCCTACGAGCAGTACTTC.

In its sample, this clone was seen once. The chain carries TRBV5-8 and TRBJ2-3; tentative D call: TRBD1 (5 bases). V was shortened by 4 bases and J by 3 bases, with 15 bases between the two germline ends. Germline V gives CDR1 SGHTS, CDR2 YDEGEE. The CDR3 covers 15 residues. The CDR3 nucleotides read TGTGCCAGCAGCCTGATGACAGATAAAACAGATACGCAGTATTTT. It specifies CASSLMTDKTDTQYF.

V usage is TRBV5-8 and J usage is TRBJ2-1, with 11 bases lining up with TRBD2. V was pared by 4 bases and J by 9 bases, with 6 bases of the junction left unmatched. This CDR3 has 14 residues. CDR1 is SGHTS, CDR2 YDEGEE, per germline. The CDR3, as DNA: TGTGCCAGCAGCCTAGCGGGAGGTCTTGGTGAGCAGTTCTTC. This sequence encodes CASSLAGGLGEQFF.

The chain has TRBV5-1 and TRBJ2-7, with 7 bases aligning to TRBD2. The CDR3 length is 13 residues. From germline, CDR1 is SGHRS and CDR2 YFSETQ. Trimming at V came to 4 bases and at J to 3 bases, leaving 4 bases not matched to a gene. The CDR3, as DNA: TGCGCCAGCAGCGAAGGACTAGACTACGAGCAGTACTTC. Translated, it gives CASSEGLDYEQYF.

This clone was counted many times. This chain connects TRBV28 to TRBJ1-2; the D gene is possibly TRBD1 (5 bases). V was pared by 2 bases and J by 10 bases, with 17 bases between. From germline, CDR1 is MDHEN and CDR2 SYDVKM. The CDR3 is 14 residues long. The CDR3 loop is CASSLGWRGLNYTF. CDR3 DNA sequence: TGTGCCAGCAGTTTAGGGTGGAGGGGATTAAACTACACCTTC.

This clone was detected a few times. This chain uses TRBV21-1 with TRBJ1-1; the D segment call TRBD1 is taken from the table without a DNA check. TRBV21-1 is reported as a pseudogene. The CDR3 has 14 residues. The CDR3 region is CALGTGGRETEAFF. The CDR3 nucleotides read TGTGCCTTAGGGACAGGGGGCCGAGAGACTGAAGCTTTCTTT.

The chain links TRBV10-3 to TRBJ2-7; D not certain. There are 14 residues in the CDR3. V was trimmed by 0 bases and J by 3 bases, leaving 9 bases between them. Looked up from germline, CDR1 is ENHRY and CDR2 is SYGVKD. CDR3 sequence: CAISESMEYYEQYF. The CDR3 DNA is TGTGCCATCAGTGAGTCGATGGAGTACTACGAGCAGTACTTC.

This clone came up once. CDR3 residues: CASSYSVWPGQGNEQYF. In DNA, the CDR3 is TGCGCCAGCAGCTATTCAGTGTGGCCGGGACAGGGGAACGAGCAGTACTTC. The rearrangement uses TRBV4-1 and TRBJ2-7; 10 bases fit TRBD1. Looked up from germline, CDR1 is MGHRA and CDR2 is YSYEKL. V was clipped by 5 bases and J by 5 bases; unmatched bases: 15. CDR3 length: 17 amino acids.

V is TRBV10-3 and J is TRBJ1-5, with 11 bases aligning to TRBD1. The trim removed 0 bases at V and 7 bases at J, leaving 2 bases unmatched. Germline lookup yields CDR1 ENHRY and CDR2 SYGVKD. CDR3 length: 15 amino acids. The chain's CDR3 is CAISESGTGGQPQHF. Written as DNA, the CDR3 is TGTGCCATCAGTGAGTCGGGGACAGGGGGGCAGCCCCAGCATTTT.

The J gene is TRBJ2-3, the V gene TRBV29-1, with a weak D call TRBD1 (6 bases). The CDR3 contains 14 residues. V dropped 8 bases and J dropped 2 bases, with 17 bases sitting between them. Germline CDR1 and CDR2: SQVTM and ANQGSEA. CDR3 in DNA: TGCAGCCATTCTACCGGACAGCCCACAGATACGCAGTATTTT. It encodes CSHSTGQPTDTQYF.

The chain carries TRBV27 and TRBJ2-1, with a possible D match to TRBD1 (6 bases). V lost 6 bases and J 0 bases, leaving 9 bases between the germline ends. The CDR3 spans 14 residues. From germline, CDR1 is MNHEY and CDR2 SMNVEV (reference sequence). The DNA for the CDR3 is TGTGCCAGCAGCGTGGACAGCTCCTACAATGAGCAGTTCTTC. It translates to CASSVDSSYNEQFF.

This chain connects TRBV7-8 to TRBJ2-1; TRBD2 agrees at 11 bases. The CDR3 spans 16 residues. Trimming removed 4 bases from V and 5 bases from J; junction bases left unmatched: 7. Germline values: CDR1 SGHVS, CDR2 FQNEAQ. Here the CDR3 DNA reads TGTGCCAGCAGCTATATAGCGGGAGGGCCGCACAATGAGCAGTTCTTC. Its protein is CASSYIAGGPHNEQFF.

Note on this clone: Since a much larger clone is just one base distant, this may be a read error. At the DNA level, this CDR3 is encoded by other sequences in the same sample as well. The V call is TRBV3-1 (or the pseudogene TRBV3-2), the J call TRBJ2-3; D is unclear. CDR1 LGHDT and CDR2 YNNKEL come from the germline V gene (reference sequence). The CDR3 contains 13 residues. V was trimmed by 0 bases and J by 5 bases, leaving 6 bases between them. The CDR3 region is CASSQDRGDTQYF. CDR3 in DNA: TGTGCCAGCAGCCAAGATCGCGGAGATACGCAGTATTTT.

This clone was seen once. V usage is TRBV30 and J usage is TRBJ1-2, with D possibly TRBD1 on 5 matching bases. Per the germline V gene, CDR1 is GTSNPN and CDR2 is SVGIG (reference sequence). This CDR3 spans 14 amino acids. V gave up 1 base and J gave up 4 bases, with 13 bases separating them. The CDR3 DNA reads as TGTGCCTGGAGTGAGGCAGGGACTACCTATGGCTACACCTTC. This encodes CAWSEAGTTYGYTF.

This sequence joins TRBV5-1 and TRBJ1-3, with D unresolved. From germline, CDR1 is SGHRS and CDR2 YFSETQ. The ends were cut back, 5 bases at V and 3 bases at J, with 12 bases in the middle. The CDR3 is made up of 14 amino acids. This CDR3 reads CASREEGLGNTIYF. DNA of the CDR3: TGCGCCAGCAGAGAGGAAGGCCTTGGAAACACCATATATTTT. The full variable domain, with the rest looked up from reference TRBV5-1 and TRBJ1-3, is KAGVTQTPRYLIKTRGQQVTLSCSPISGHRSVSWYQQTPGQGLQFLFEYFSETQRNKGNFPGRFSGRQFSNSRSEMNVSTLELGDSALYLCASREEGLGNTIYFGEGSWLTVV.

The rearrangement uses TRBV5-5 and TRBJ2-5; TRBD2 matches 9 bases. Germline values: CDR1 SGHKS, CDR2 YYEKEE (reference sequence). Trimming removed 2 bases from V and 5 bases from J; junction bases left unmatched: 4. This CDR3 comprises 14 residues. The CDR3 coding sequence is TGTGCCAGCAGCTTTGGCGGGAGGGGGGAGACCCAGTACTTC. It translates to CASSFGGRGETQYF.

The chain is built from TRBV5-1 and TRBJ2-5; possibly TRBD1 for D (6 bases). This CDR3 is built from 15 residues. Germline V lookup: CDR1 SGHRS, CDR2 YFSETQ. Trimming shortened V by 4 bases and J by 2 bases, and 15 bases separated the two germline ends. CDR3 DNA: TGCGCCAGCAGCCTCCTTGGGACATCACAAGAGACCCAGTACTTC. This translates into CASSLLGTSQETQYF. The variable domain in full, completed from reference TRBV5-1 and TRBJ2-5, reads KAGVTQTPRYLIKTRGQQVTLSCSPISGHRSVSWYQQTPGQGLQFLFEYFSETQRNKGNFPGRFSGRQFSNSRSEMNVSTLELGDSALYLCASSLLGTSQETQYFGPGTRLLVL.

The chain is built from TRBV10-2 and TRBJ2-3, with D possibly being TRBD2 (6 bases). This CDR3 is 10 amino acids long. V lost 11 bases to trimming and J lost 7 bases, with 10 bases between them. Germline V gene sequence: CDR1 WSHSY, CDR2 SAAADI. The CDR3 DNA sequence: TGCGCCGGGGGGACTTATACGCAGTATTTT. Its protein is CAGGTYTQYF.